This entry lists 30 T cell receptor beta chains sequenced from one sample in a study of shared clonotypes between healthy human individuals (dated by TCRdb to 2018 to 2021). Libraries came from the immunoSEQ multiplex PCR assay. This immuneACCESS table, as held by TCRdb, lists in-frame sequences with V and J called but not all clones. Of the missing ones, under half trace to an unresolved V gene in checked studies; the others have no known cause. This sample has about 1,800,000 clones in its table, and approximately 94% of those were observed once. The ten largest clones add up to 0.95% to 1.5% of the sample. CD8 naive samples were obtained by positive selection for CCR7 among CD45RO-negative cells, yielding a CD45RA+CCR7+ population from which TemRA cells were excluded. Sequenced sample: naive CD8+ T cells sorted from blood. The cell subset or site label, read with the paper, signifies: CD45RA+CCR7+. The receptors shown here come from a man aged 18-30 years in good health.

The J gene is TRBJ2-5, the V gene TRBV10-3; 7 nucleotides match TRBD2. V was pared by 0 bases and J by 3 bases, with 7 bases of the junction left unmatched. Looked up from germline, CDR1 is ENHRY and CDR2 is SYGVKD. CDR3 size: 16 residues. CDR3 protein: CAISESIGAGEETQYF. The CDR3, as DNA: TGTGCCATCAGTGAGTCGATCGGGGCGGGAGAAGAGACCCAGTACTTC.

This chain connects TRBV13 to TRBJ2-3; D is unresolved. From germline, CDR1 is PRHDT and CDR2 FYEKMQ (reference sequence). The CDR3 sequence is 12 residues long. Trimming shortened V by 5 bases and J by 2 bases, and 5 bases separated the two germline ends. CDR3 amino acids: CASSQTTDTQYF. DNA for the CDR3: TGTGCCAGCAGCCAAACCACAGATACGCAGTATTTT.

As for this clone: Other nucleotide sequences from this sample produce the same CDR3. This chain connects TRBV27 to TRBJ1-1; D is undetermined. The germline V gene has CDR1 MNHEY and CDR2 SMNVEV (reference sequence). V was clipped by 3 bases and J by 1 base, with 6 bases between them. The CDR3 consists of 13 residues. The chain's CDR3 is CASSLGRNTEAFF. The CDR3 nucleotides read TGTGCCAGCAGTTTGGGAAGGAACACTGAAGCTTTCTTT.

CDR3 sequence reads: CASSDLYEQFF. CDR3 bases: TGTGCCAGCAGCGACCTTTACGAGCAGTTCTTC. The chain combines TRBV7-2 with TRBJ2-1; D is ambiguous. This CDR3 contains 11 residues. The V end lost 5 bases, the J end lost 10 bases, and 9 bases lay between the germline ends. Per the germline V gene, CDR1 is SGHTA and CDR2 is FQGNSA.

The CDR3 bases are TGTGCCAGCAGCCTGGAGGGTCTAGCGGAATACAATGAGCAGTTCTTC. Translating gives CASSLEGLAEYNEQFF. The chain couples TRBV5-6 to TRBJ2-1; TRBD2 matches at 7 bases. The CDR3 length is 16 residues. The ends lost 4 bases at V and 4 bases at J; junction bases unmatched: 11. From germline, CDR1 is SGHDT and CDR2 YYEEEE.

CDR3 DNA: TGTGCCAGTAGTACCCAACTAGGAGCGAACACCGGGGAGCTGTTTTTT. This codes for CASSTQLGANTGELFF. The chain carries TRBV19 and TRBJ2-2, with D perhaps TRBD2 (5 bases). Germline loops: CDR1 LNHDA, CDR2 SQIVND (reference sequence). Trimming took off 4 bases at V and 0 bases at J, with 12 bases between the two ends. The CDR3 sequence is 16 residues long.

This clone occurred a few times. The same CDR3 is also encoded by other DNA sequences in this sample. The V and J genes are TRBV11-2 and TRBJ2-7; 9 bases are shared with TRBD1. CDR3 length: 14 amino acids. The germline V gene has CDR1 SGHAT and CDR2 FQNNGV. The ends lost 4 bases at V and 1 base at J; junction bases unmatched: 2. The CDR3 sequence is CASSSGTGSYEQYF. As DNA, the CDR3 is TGTGCCAGCAGCTCCGGGACAGGGTCCTACGAGCAGTACTTC.

The chain employs TRBV6-6 and TRBJ1-1; 7 bases are shared with TRBD1. CDR1 and CDR2 (germline): MNHNY, SVGAGI (reference sequence). V lost 6 bases and J lost 1; bases outside the gene matches: 11. The length of the CDR3 is 16 residues. The CDR3 DNA reads as TGTGCCAGCAGACCCCAGGGGGAGCTTAGGAACACTGAAGCTTTCTTT. Translated: CASRPQGELRNTEAFF.

The rearrangement links TRBV11-2 to TRBJ2-3, with D unresolved. The germline V gene encodes CDR1 SGHAT and CDR2 FQNNGV. The ends were cut back, 0 bases at V and 6 bases at J, with 4 bases in the middle. This CDR3 has 12 residues. Written as DNA, the CDR3 is TGTGCCAGCAGCTTAGATCAGGATACGCAGTATTTT. This sequence encodes CASSLDQDTQYF.

V and J are TRBV30 and TRBJ2-5; the D call may be TRBD1 or TRBD2 (5 bases each). This CDR3 region has 16 residues. In germline, CDR1 is GTSNPN, CDR2 SVGIG (reference sequence). V lost 4 bases, J lost 5 bases, and 23 bases lay in between. In DNA form, the CDR3 reads TGTGCCTGGAACCCCGGGGCAACGGGGCCCAGTGAGACCCAGTACTTC. Protein: CAWNPGATGPSETQYF.

This chain connects TRBV29-1 to TRBJ1-2; a possible D gene is TRBD1 (5 bases). Trimming removed 1 base from V and 0 bases from J, with 15 bases in between. This CDR3 contains 16 residues. The germline CDR1 and CDR2 sequences are SQVTM and ANQGSEA. CDR3 protein: CSVEGTTGEPNYGYTF. The CDR3 region has the DNA TGCAGCGTTGAAGGAACGACGGGGGAACCTAACTATGGCTACACCTTC. Together with reference TRBV29-1 and TRBJ1-2, the CDR3 gives the full variable domain: SAVISQKPSRDICQRGTSLTIQCQVDSQVTMMFWYRQQPGQSLTLIATANQGSEATYESGFVIDKFPISRPNLTFSTLTVSNMSPEDSSIYLCSVEGTTGEPNYGYTFGSGTRLTVV.

The chain employs TRBV29-1 and TRBJ2-7; D gene unclear. Per the germline V gene, CDR1 is SQVTM and CDR2 is ANQGSEA. V dropped 5 bases and J dropped 2 bases, with 4 bases sitting between them. The CDR3 spans 10 residues. CDR3 in amino acids: CSVRTYEQYF. In nucleotides, the CDR3 is TGCAGCGTTCGGACCTACGAGCAGTACTTC.

V usage is TRBV10-2 and J usage is TRBJ1-1; TRBD1 aligns across 7 bases. The CDR3 is 11 residues long. Trimming took 7 bases from V and 8 from J; bases not matched to a gene: 4. Germline V lookup: CDR1 WSHSY, CDR2 SAAADI. CDR3 nucleotide sequence: TGCGCCAGCACCCAGGGGGACGAAGCTTTCTTT. Amino acids: CASTQGDEAFF.

The V call is TRBV7-9, the J call TRBJ2-3; 13 bases match TRBD2. Trimming removed 5 bases from V and 6 bases from J; junction bases left unmatched: 8. Germline V gene data show CDR1 as SEHNR and CDR2 as FQNEAQ (reference sequence). The CDR3 contains 16 residues. The DNA of the CDR3 is TGTGCCAGCAGCCCGGCACTAGCGGGAGGGCCTGATACGCAGTATTTT. The encoded protein is CASSPALAGGPDTQYF.

The chain uses TRBV9 and TRBJ2-7; TRBD2 matches 9 bases. Germline CDR1 reads SGDLS; CDR2 reads YYNGEE. The CDR3 is 14 residues long. V trimming: 7 bases; J trimming: 3 bases; junction bases outside the gene matches: 8. CDR3 DNA: TGTGCCAGCGGCGGGGGGACTAGCAACTACGAGCAGTACTTC. The encoded protein is CASGGGTSNYEQYF.

The V gene is TRBV27, the J gene TRBJ2-5; maybe TRBD1 (6 bases). The germline gives CDR1 MNHEY, CDR2 SMNVEV (reference sequence). The germline V and J ends were trimmed by 6 bases and 1 base, with 6 bases remaining between them. The CDR3 loop spans 12 amino acids. The DNA for the CDR3 is TGTGCCAGCAGGGACAGCCAAGAGACCCAGTACTTC. Translating it yields CASRDSQETQYF.

The chain is built from TRBV11-2 and TRBJ2-3, with D unclear. CDR1 and CDR2 (germline): SGHAT, FQNNGV. This CDR3 is 12 amino acids long. Trimming stripped 5 bases from V and 5 bases from J, with 8 bases between. In nucleotides, the CDR3 is TGTGCCAGCAGCCCAGCGCTAGATACGCAGTATTTT. Its translation is CASSPALDTQYF.

This chain connects TRBV2 to TRBJ2-7; 9 nucleotides line up with TRBD2. Germline V gives CDR1 SNHLY, CDR2 FYNNEI. This CDR3 has 13 residues. This CDR3 reads CASSEGPGLAEIV. DNA of the CDR3: TGTGCCAGCAGTGAAGGACCGGGACTAGCAGAAATCGTC.

CDR3 in amino acids: CASSQGTGDNEKLFF. The CDR3 DNA reads as TGTGCCAGCAGCCAAGGAACAGGCGACAATGAAAAACTGTTTTTT. The chain couples TRBV14 to TRBJ1-4, with D perhaps matching TRBD1 (5 bases). Per the germline V gene, CDR1 is SGHDN and CDR2 is FVKESK. V dropped 1 base and J dropped 5 bases, with 11 bases sitting between them. This CDR3 has 15 amino acids. The full variable domain, in which reference TRBV14 and TRBJ1-4 provide the parts outside the CDR3, is EAGVTQFPSHSVIEKGQTVTLRCDPISGHDNLYWYRRVMGKEIKFLLHFVKESKQDESGMPNNRFLAERTGGTYSTLKVQPAELEDSGVYFCASSQGTGDNEKLFFGSGTQLSVL.

This chain joins TRBV10-2 and TRBJ2-1; tentative D call: TRBD1 (5 bases). Looked up from germline, CDR1 is WSHSY and CDR2 is SAAADI. V was pared by 3 bases and J by 6 bases, with 9 bases between. This CDR3 region has 13 residues. CDR3 sequence (DNA): TGCGCCAGCAGTGATAGGGGTGTCAATGAGCAGTTCTTC. It translates to CASSDRGVNEQFF.

This clone was counted a single time. This rearrangement joins TRBV6-1 to TRBJ1-5, with unresolved D. The germline V gene encodes CDR1 MNHNS and CDR2 SASEGT. Trimming cost V 5 bases and J 1 base, with 12 bases left between them. This CDR3 comprises 15 residues. The CDR3 DNA reads as TGTGCCAGCAGTCAGGATTTTTCGAGCAATCAGCCCCAGCATTTT. This gives the protein CASSQDFSSNQPQHF.

V usage is TRBV28 and J usage is TRBJ1-2; TRBD1 matches 9 bases. J lost 3 bases, V lost 6 bases, and 23 bases had no gene match. The germline CDR1 and CDR2 sequences are MDHEN and SYDVKM. The CDR3 extends over 20 amino acids. The chain's CDR3 is CASSPKPAGDRVSSDYGYTF. The CDR3 nucleotides read TGTGCCAGCAGCCCGAAACCGGCCGGGGACAGGGTTTCCTCGGACTATGGCTACACCTTC.

Regarding this clone: At the DNA level, this CDR3 is encoded by other sequences in the same sample as well. The chain recombines TRBV6-6 with TRBJ2-7; D is possibly TRBD1 or TRBD2 (6 bases each). The CDR3 runs 14 residues. Germline V gene data show CDR1 as MNHNY and CDR2 as SVGAGI (reference sequence). V was pared by 2 bases and J by 4 bases, with 12 bases between. The CDR3: CASSYGGQAYEQYF. The CDR3 DNA sequence: TGTGCCAGCAGTTACGGGGGGCAGGCTTACGAGCAGTACTTC.

This sequence joins TRBV7-9 and TRBJ2-7; TRBD1 matches 7 bases. Per the germline V gene, CDR1 is SEHNR and CDR2 is FQNEAQ (reference sequence). There are 15 residues in the CDR3. V gave up 3 bases and J gave up 0 bases; unmatched junction bases: 5. CDR3 bases: TGTGCCAGCAGCTTGACGACAGGGTCCTCCTACGAGCAGTACTTC. Translating gives CASSLTTGSSYEQYF.

The table lists this clone with a count of one. A junction end diverges from the germline sequence, so it may reflect a read error. The chain employs TRBV7-8 and TRBJ2-1, with 12 bases lining up with TRBD2. This CDR3 region has 15 residues. Germline CDR1 is SGHVS and CDR2 is FQNEAQ. For the CDR3, the DNA is TGTGCCAGCAGCTCCGAGCTAGCGGGAGGGCGGGGGTATGTCTTC. Encoded protein: CASSSELAGGRGYVF.

In this sample, this clone turned up once. The chain uses TRBV7-9 and TRBJ1-6; D is unclear. Germline V CDR1 and CDR2: SEHNR, FQNEAQ (reference sequence). V was clipped by 7 bases and J by 14 bases, with 18 bases between them. This CDR3 is built from 13 residues. DNA for the CDR3: TGTGCCAGCACCCCACGTTCTCAGGCCACCCTCCACTTT. It codes for CASTPRSQATLHF.

This sequence joins TRBV4-1 and TRBJ2-7; 10 bases match TRBD1. This CDR3 is built from 14 residues. Germline V gene sequence: CDR1 MGHRA, CDR2 YSYEKL. V shed 5 bases, J shed 3 bases, and the junction held 4 bases outside the gene matches. CDR3 nucleotide sequence: TGCGCCAGCAGCGCACGGGACAGGGGCTACGAGCAGTACTTC. Its protein product is CASSARDRGYEQYF.

The CDR3 protein is CASSQVVNSYEQYF. DNA for the CDR3: TGCGCCAGCAGTCAAGTTGTCAACTCCTACGAGCAGTACTTC. The rearrangement links TRBV23-1 to TRBJ2-7; no reliable D call. TRBV23-1 falls under the ORF class, with uncertain function. The CDR3 loop spans 14 amino acids. V was trimmed by 2 bases and J by 0 bases, leaving 8 bases between them.

This chain connects TRBV4-3 to TRBJ2-3; D is uncertain. CDR1 is LGHNA, CDR2 YSLEER, per germline. The ends were cut back, 0 bases at V and 5 bases at J, with 18 bases in the middle. This CDR3 comprises 17 residues. The CDR3 loop is CASSQDPTEVLVDTQYF. The CDR3 DNA follows: TGCGCCAGCAGCCAAGATCCTACAGAAGTTTTAGTAGATACGCAGTATTTT.

The chain uses TRBV7-9 and TRBJ2-3, with D hard to call. V was clipped by 3 bases and J by 2 bases, with 15 bases between them. Germline loops: CDR1 SEHNR, CDR2 FQNEAQ (reference sequence). The CDR3 covers 16 residues. The CDR3 region is CASSLVALAHTDTQYF. In DNA form, the CDR3 reads TGTGCCAGCAGCTTGGTAGCATTGGCCCACACAGATACGCAGTATTTT.